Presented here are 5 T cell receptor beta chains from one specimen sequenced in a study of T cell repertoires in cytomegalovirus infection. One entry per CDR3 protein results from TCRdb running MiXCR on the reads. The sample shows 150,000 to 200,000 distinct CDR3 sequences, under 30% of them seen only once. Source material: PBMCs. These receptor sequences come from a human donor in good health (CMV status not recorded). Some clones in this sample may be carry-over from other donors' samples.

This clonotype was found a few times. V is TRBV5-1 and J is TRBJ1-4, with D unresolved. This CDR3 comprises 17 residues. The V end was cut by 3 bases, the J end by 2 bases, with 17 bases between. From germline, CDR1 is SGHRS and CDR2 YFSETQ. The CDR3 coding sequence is TGCGCCAGCAGCTCGAGGCCCAAGGGAGGCACTAATGAAAAACTGTTTTTT. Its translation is CASSSRPKGGTNEKLFF.

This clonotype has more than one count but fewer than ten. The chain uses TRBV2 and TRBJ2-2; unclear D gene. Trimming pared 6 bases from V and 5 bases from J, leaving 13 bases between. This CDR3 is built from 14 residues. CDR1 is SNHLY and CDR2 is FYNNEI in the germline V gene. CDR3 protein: CASRLNPVTGELFF. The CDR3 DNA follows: TGTGCCAGCAGGTTGAACCCAGTTACCGGGGAGCTGTTTTTT.

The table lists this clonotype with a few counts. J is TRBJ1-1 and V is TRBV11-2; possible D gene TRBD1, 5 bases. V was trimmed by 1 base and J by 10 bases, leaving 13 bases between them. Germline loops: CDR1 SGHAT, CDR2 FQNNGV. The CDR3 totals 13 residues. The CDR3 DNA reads TGTGCCAGCAGCTTAGGCGGCGGGGACCGAGCTTTCTTT. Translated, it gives CASSLGGGDRAFF.

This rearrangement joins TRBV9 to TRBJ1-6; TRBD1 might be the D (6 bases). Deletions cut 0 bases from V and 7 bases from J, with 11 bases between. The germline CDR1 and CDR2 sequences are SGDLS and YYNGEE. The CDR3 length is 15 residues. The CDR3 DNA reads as TGTGCCAGCAGCGTAGAGGACAGACCAAATTCACCCCTCCACTTT. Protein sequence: CASSVEDRPNSPLHF.

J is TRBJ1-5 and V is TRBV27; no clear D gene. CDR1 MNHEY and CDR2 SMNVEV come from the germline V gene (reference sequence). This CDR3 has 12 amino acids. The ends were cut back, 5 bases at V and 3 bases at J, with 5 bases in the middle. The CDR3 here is CASSTFNQPQHF. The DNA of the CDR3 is TGTGCCAGCAGTACCTTCAATCAGCCCCAGCATTTT.